A selection of T cell receptor beta chains follows, all from one sample in a study of PD-1 blockade in classical Hodgkin lymphoma. Method: immunoSEQ multiplex PCR; TCRdb's copy keeps in-frame clones and lacks some. The sample consists of 64,000 or so clones, roughly 92% of them appearing once. The input for sequencing was peripheral blood mononuclear cells (PBMCs), taken before the fourth cycle of nivolumab. The receptors here all came from a human donor with classical Hodgkin lymphoma. The CDR3 runs from the conserved cysteine through the conserved F or W. Each record gives: J gene, clone size, D gene, V gene, CDR3 protein, CDR3 DNA. D genes are given only for firm matches. A row's size may be missing; if present it is once, few, many or a size class.

J gene: TRBJ1-2; clone size: NA; D gene: NA; V gene: TRBV9; CDR3 protein: CASSVGPDTANYGYTF; CDR3 DNA: TGTGCCAGCAGCGTTGGCCCGGACACAGCTAACTATGGCTACACCTTC
J gene: TRBJ1-1; clone size: NA; D gene: TRBD1; V gene: TRBV5-1; CDR3 protein: CASSRGGGTGAEAFF; CDR3 DNA: TGCGCCAGCAGTCGCGGGGGGGGGACAGGGGCTGAAGCTTTCTTT
J gene: TRBJ2-1; clone size: NA; D gene: NA; V gene: TRBV11-3; CDR3 protein: CASSGSYEDARFF; CDR3 DNA: TGTGCCAGCAGCGGATCCTACGAGGACGCTCGGTTCTTC
J gene: TRBJ2-3; clone size: NA; D gene: TRBD1; V gene: TRBV5-1; CDR3 protein: CASSWGQGSTDTQYF; CDR3 DNA: TGCGCCAGCAGCTGGGGACAGGGGAGCACAGATACGCAGTATTTT
J gene: TRBJ1-3; clone size: NA; D gene: NA; V gene: TRBV6-6; CDR3 protein: CASSYSTDTIYF; CDR3 DNA: TGTGCCAGCAGTTACTCGACAGACACCATATATTTT
J gene: TRBJ2-3; clone size: once; D gene: NA; V gene: TRBV28; CDR3 protein: CASSLPPPGLWGPTDTQYF; CDR3 DNA: TGTGCCAGCAGTTTGCCCCCCCCGGGACTCTGGGGCCCCACAGATACGCAGTATTTT
J gene: TRBJ2-3; clone size: once; D gene: TRBD1; V gene: TRBV12-5; CDR3 protein: CASGLGDRGPDTQYF; CDR3 DNA: TGTGCTAGTGGACTAGGGGACAGGGGGCCAGATACGCAGTATTTT
J gene: TRBJ2-2; clone size: NA; D gene: NA; V gene: TRBV7-6; CDR3 protein: CASSLARRQAPFGDTGELFF; CDR3 DNA: TGTGCCAGCAGCTTAGCGCGGCGACAGGCCCCCTTCGGGGACACCGGGGAGCTGTTTTTT
J gene: TRBJ1-2; clone size: NA; D gene: NA; V gene: TRBV9; CDR3 protein: CASSVSSGPNYGYTF; CDR3 DNA: TGTGCCAGCAGCGTATCATCAGGGCCTAACTATGGCTACACCTTC
J gene: TRBJ2-5; clone size: NA; D gene: NA; V gene: TRBV9; CDR3 protein: CASSSRPWPRETQYF; CDR3 DNA: TGTGCCAGCAGCTCTCGGCCCTGGCCACGAGAGACCCAGTACTTC
J gene: TRBJ2-7; clone size: NA; D gene: NA; V gene: TRBV4-2; CDR3 protein: CASSQTPRPPPYEQYF; CDR3 DNA: TGTGCCAGCAGCCAAACCCCGAGGCCCCCGCCCTACGAGCAGTACTTC
J gene: TRBJ2-7; clone size: NA; D gene: NA; V gene: TRBV15; CDR3 protein: CATSRDSADLSYEQYF; CDR3 DNA: TGTGCCACCAGCAGAGATTCGGCAGACCTCTCCTACGAGCAGTACTTC
J gene: TRBJ1-5; clone size: few; D gene: TRBD1; V gene: TRBV15; CDR3 protein: CATSRGGTGGASQPQHF; CDR3 DNA: TGTGCCACCAGCAGAGGCGGGACAGGGGGCGCGTCCCAGCCCCAGCATTTT
J gene: TRBJ2-2; clone size: once; D gene: NA; V gene: TRBV2; CDR3 protein: CASRWENTGELFF; CDR3 DNA: TGTGCCAGCAGGTGGGAGAACACCGGGGAGCTGTTTTTT
J gene: TRBJ1-4; clone size: NA; D gene: NA; V gene: TRBV4-1; CDR3 protein: CASSPTGRVQEKLFF; CDR3 DNA: TGCGCCAGCAGCCCTACAGGGCGGGTTCAGGAAAAACTGTTTTTT
J gene: TRBJ1-5; clone size: NA; D gene: NA; V gene: TRBV6-1; CDR3 protein: CASLEVKGRQPQHF; CDR3 DNA: TGTGCCAGCCTTGAGGTTAAGGGAAGACAGCCCCAGCATTTT
J gene: TRBJ1-4; clone size: NA; D gene: TRBD1; V gene: TRBV14; CDR3 protein: CASSQLRQGAVIQLTNEKLFF; CDR3 DNA: TGTGCCAGCAGCCAACTCCGACAGGGGGCTGTAATCCAACTCACTAATGAAAAACTGTTTTTT
J gene: TRBJ1-1; clone size: NA; D gene: NA; V gene: TRBV19; CDR3 protein: CASREGGRTEAFF; CDR3 DNA: TGTGCCAGTAGAGAGGGGGGGAGAACTGAAGCTTTCTTT
J gene: TRBJ2-3; clone size: NA; D gene: NA; V gene: TRBV2; CDR3 protein: CVTTITSTDTQYF; CDR3 DNA: TGCGTAACGACTATAACTAGCACAGATACGCAGTATTTT
J gene: TRBJ1-4; clone size: NA; D gene: TRBD1; V gene: TRBV6-5; CDR3 protein: CASSYSGTGGEKLFF; CDR3 DNA: TGTGCCAGCAGTTACTCCGGGACAGGGGGAGAAAAACTGTTTTTT
J gene: TRBJ2-3; clone size: NA; D gene: NA; V gene: TRBV18; CDR3 protein: CASSPPKTTTDTQYF; CDR3 DNA: TGTGCCAGCTCACCACCCAAGACTACCACAGATACGCAGTATTTT
J gene: TRBJ2-3; clone size: NA; D gene: TRBD2; V gene: TRBV19; CDR3 protein: CASSTYLAGPTDTQYF; CDR3 DNA: TGTGCCAGTAGTACATACCTAGCGGGGCCCACAGATACGCAGTATTTT
J gene: TRBJ2-1; clone size: NA; D gene: TRBD2; V gene: TRBV6-1; CDR3 protein: CASSGLANNEQFF; CDR3 DNA: TGTGCCAGCAGTGGACTAGCCAACAATGAGCAGTTCTTC
J gene: TRBJ2-7; clone size: NA; D gene: NA; V gene: TRBV21-1; CDR3 protein: CASSTPGGDRGHYEQYF; CDR3 DNA: TGTGCCAGCAGCACCCCTGGTGGGGACAGGGGGCACTACGAGCAGTACTTC
J gene: TRBJ2-2; clone size: NA; D gene: NA; V gene: TRBV19; CDR3 protein: CASSMGTRAGTGELFF; CDR3 DNA: TGTGCCAGTAGTATGGGAACCAGGGCGGGCACCGGGGAGCTGTTTTTT
J gene: TRBJ2-7; clone size: NA; D gene: NA; V gene: TRBV19; CDR3 protein: CASSLLTRRRYEQYF; CDR3 DNA: TGTGCCAGTAGCCTATTGACTAGGAGGAGATACGAGCAGTACTTC
J gene: TRBJ2-7; clone size: NA; D gene: TRBD2; V gene: TRBV7-9; CDR3 protein: CASSPAGASGSYEQYF; CDR3 DNA: TGTGCCAGCAGCCCAGCAGGTGCTAGCGGATCCTACGAGCAGTACTTC
J gene: TRBJ1-2; clone size: NA; D gene: NA; V gene: TRBV28; CDR3 protein: CASSFATGRLYGYTF; CDR3 DNA: TGTGCCAGCAGTTTCGCTACGGGCCGTCTCTATGGCTACACCTTC
J gene: TRBJ1-2; clone size: NA; D gene: NA; V gene: TRBV30; CDR3 protein: CAWSANTYGYTF; CDR3 DNA: TGTGCCTGGAGTGCTAATACCTATGGCTACACCTTC
J gene: TRBJ2-5; clone size: NA; D gene: NA; V gene: TRBV11-2; CDR3 protein: CASSPQSGTQYF; CDR3 DNA: TGTGCCAGCAGCCCTCAATCGGGAACCCAGTACTTC
J gene: TRBJ2-7; clone size: NA; D gene: NA; V gene: TRBV30; CDR3 protein: CAWSLTPSYEQYF; CDR3 DNA: TGTGCCTGGAGTCTGACCCCCTCCTACGAGCAGTACTTC
J gene: TRBJ2-5; clone size: NA; D gene: TRBD1; V gene: TRBV11-3; CDR3 protein: CASSLTTGSQTQYF; CDR3 DNA: TGTGCCAGCAGCTTAACGACAGGGTCTCAGACCCAGTACTTC